This T cell receptor (beta chain) was observed in a study of T cell responses to AZD1222 COVID-19 vaccine. Study-wide results and limits: No repertoire was sampled before or during the peak T cell response, only after it. The donor cohort was predominantly white British with a female majority, and clonal diversity may have been underestimated. Vaccine-associated CD4 TCRs ranged over spike, dominating at 160-218 and 743-854. Just a handful of AZD1222 recipients tested seropositive at baseline.

Comments on this clone: Its specificity is unknown.

The protocol was immunoSEQ multiplex PCR, while the TCRdb copy is restricted to in-frame clones and leaves out a portion. The sample has some 120,000 clones; about nine tenths are singletons. Trimming took 0 bases from V and 8 from J; bases not matched to a gene: 10. This CDR3 has 16 residues. CDR1 SGHRS and CDR2 YFSETQ come from the germline V gene. This chain links TRBV5-1 with TRBJ2-1, with TRBD2 identical over 8 bases. The material was peripheral blood, obtained on day 0 of MenACWY control vaccination. This TCR was sampled from an adult in good health. CDR3 in amino acids: CASSLVQGLVSDEQFF. The CDR3 DNA reads TGCGCCAGCAGCTTGGTCCAGGGACTAGTGTCCGATGAGCAGTTCTTC.